This T cell receptor beta chain was identified during a study of tumor-infiltrating lymphocytes in primary liver carcinoma. Study-level background: Samples gave roughly 3.5 to 7.5 million productive TCRbeta reads, similar across tissue types.

Germline assignment: CDR1 LGHNA and CDR2 YNFKEQ. The CDR3 runs 17 residues. Comment on this clonotype: One end of the junction does not line up with germline, which may come from a read error.

Total RNA amounting to around 530 ng was the source from which TCR beta cDNA was made with a constant-region primer. It was through three nested multiplex PCR rounds of slightly modified ARM-PCR that TCR beta libraries arose. Researchers ran the first two PCR rounds for roughly 10 cycles each with TRBV1-TRBV30 forward primers and a C-beta reverse primer. Each CDR3 protein gets one entry after TCRdb re-called the multiplex PCR reads with MiXCR. Of over 100,000 distinct CDR3 sequences in the sample, less than 75% were seen once. For each extraction, RNA and DNA were obtained together from roughly 20-30 mg of unsorted bulk tissue.

Sequenced sample: tumor-adjacent normal liver tissue. J is TRBJ2-1 and V is TRBV4-2, with 8 nucleotides matching TRBD2. The TCR comes from a woman aged 55-70 years with primary liver carcinoma and hepatitis B virus infection. Here the CDR3 DNA reads TGTGACAGCAGCCAAGATTGGGCGGGAGGAAATGCCAATGAGCAGTTCTTC. The encoded protein is CDSSQDWAGGNANEQFF.